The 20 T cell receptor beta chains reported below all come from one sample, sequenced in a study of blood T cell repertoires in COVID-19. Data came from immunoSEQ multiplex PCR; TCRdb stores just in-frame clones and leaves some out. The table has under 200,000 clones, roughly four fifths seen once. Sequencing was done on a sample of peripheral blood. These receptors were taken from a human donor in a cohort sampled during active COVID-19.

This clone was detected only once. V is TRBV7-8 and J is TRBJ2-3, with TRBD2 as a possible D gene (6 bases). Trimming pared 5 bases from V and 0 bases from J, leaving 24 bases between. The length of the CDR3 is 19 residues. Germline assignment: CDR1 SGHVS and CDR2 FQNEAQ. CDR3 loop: CASSPRGAAGLLSTDTQYF. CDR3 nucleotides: TGTGCCAGCAGCCCCCGAGGGGCCGCGGGACTCCTAAGCACAGATACGCAGTATTTT.

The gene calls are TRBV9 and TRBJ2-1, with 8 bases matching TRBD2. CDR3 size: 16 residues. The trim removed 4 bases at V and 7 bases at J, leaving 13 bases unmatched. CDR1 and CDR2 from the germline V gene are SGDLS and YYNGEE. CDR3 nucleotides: TGTGCCAGCAGCCCCCGATCGGGACGGGGGGGGAATGAGCAGTTCTTC. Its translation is CASSPRSGRGGNEQFF.

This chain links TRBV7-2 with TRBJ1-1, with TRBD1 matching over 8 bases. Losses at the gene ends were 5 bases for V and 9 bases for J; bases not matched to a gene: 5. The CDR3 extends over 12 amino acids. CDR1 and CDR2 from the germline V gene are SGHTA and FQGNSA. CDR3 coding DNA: TGTGCCAGCAGCCCCAGGACAGGGCAAGCTTTCTTT. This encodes CASSPRTGQAFF. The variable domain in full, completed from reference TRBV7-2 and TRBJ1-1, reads GAGVSQSPSNKVTEKGKDVELRCDPISGHTALYWYRQSLGQGLEFLIYFQGNSAPDKSGLPSDRFSAERTGGSVSTLTIQRTQQEDSAVYLCASSPRTGQAFFGQGTRLTVV.

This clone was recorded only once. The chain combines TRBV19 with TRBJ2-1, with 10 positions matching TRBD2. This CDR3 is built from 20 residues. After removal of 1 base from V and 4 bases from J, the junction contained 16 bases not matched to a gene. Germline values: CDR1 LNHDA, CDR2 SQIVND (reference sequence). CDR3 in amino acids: CASSIGSTTLAGDLYNEQFF. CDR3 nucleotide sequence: TGTGCCAGTAGTATAGGGTCGACTACTCTAGCGGGGGACCTGTACAATGAGCAGTTCTTC.

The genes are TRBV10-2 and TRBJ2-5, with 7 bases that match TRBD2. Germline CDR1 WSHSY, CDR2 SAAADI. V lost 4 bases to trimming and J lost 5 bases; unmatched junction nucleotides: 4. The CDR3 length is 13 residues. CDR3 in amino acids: CASSVGLEETQYF. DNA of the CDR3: TGCGCCAGCAGTGTTGGACTAGAGGAGACCCAGTACTTC.

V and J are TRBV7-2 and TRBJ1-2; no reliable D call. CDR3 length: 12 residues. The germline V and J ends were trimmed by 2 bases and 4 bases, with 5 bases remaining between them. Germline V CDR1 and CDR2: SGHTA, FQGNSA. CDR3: CASSLLLYGYTF. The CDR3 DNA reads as TGTGCCAGCAGCTTATTACTCTATGGCTACACCTTC.

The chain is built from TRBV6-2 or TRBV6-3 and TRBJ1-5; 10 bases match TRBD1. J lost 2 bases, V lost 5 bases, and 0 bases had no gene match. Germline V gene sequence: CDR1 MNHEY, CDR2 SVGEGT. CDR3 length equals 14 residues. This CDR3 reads CASSDRGRNQPQHF. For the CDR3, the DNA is TGTGCCAGCAGTGACAGGGGGCGCAATCAGCCCCAGCATTTT.

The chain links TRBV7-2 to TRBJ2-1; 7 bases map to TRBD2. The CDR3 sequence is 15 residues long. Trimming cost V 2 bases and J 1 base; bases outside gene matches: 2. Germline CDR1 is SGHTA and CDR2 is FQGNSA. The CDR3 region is CASSLSGGSYNEQFF. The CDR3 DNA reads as TGTGCCAGCAGCTTATCCGGGGGGTCCTACAATGAGCAGTTCTTC.

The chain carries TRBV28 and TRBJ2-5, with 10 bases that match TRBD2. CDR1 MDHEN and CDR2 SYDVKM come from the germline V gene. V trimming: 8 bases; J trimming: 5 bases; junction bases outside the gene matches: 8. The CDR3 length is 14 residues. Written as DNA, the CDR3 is TGTGCCAGCCTGACTAGCGGGCCAGGGGAGACCCAGTACTTC. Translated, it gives CASLTSGPGETQYF. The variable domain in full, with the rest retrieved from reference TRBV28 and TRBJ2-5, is DVKVTQSSRYLVKRTGEKVFLECVQDMDHENMFWYRQDPGLGLRLIYFSYDVKMKEKGDIPEGYSVSREKKERFSLILESASTNQTSMYLCASLTSGPGETQYFGPGTRLLVL.

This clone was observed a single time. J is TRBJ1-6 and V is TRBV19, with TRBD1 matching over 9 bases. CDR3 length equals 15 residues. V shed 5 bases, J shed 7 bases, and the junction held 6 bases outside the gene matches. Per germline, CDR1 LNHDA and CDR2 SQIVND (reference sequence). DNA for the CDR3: TGTGCCAGTAGTGGGGGACAGGGAACAAATTCACCCCTCCACTTT. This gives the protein CASSGGQGTNSPLHF.

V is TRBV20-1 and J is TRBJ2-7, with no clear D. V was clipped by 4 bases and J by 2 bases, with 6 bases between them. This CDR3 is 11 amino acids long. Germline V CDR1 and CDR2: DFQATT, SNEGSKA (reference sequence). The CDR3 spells CSAKLPYEQYF. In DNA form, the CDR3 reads TGCAGTGCTAAGCTGCCCTACGAGCAGTACTTC.

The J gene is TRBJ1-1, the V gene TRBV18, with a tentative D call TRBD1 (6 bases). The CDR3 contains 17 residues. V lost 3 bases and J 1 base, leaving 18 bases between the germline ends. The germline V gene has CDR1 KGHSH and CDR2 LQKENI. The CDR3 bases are TGTGCCAGCTCACCGTCGACAGGACAAGACCCGAACACTGAAGCTTTCTTT. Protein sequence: CASSPSTGQDPNTEAFF.

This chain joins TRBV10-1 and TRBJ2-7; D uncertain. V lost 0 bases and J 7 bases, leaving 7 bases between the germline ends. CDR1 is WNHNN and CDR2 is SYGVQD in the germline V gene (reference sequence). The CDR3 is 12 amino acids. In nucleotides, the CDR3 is TGCGCCAGCAGTGAGTCGACTGGAGAGCAGTACTTC. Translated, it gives CASSESTGEQYF.

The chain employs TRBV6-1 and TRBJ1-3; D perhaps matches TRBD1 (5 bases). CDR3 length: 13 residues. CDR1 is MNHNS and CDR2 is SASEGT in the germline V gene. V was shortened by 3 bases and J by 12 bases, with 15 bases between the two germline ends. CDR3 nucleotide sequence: TGTGCCAGCAGTGAGAAGGGGAGGGCCGGCATATATTTT. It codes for CASSEKGRAGIYF.

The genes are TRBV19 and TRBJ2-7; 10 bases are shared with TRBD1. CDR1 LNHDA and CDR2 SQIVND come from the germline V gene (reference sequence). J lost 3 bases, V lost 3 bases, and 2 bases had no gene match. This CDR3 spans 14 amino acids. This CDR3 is CASSIGQGDYEQYF. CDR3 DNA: TGTGCCAGTAGTATTGGACAGGGGGACTACGAGCAGTACTTC.

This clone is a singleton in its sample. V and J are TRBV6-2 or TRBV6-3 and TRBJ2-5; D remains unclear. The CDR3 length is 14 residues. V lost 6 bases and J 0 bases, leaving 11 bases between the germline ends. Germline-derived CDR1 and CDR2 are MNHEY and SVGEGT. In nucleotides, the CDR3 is TGTGCCAGCAGCCTTACATCGTACCAAGAGACCCAGTACTTC. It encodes CASSLTSYQETQYF.

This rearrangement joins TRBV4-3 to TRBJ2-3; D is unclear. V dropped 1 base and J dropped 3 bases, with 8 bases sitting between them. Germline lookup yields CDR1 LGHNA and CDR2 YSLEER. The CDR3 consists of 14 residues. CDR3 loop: CASSQGHRTDTQYF. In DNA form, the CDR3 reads TGCGCCAGCAGCCAAGGCCATCGGACAGATACGCAGTATTTT.

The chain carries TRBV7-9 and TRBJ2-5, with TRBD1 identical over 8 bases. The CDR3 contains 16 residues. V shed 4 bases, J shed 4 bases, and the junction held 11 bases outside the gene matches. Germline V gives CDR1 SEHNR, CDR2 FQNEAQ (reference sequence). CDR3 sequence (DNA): TGTGCCAGCAGCTCCCCCCCCGGGACAGGACGAGAGACCCAGTACTTC. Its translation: CASSSPPGTGRETQYF.

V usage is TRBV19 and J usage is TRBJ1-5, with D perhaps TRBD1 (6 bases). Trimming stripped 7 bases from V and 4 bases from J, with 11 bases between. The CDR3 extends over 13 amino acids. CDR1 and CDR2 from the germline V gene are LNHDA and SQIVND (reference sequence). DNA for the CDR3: TGTGCCAGTACGAACAGGGTGAATCAGCCCCAGCATTTT. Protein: CASTNRVNQPQHF.

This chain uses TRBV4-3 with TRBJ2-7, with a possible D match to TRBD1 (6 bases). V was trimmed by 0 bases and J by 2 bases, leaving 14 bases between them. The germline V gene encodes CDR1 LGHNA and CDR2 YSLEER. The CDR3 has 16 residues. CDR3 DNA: TGCGCCAGCAGCCAAGATAAGTGGGACATTACCTACGAGCAGTACTTC. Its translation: CASSQDKWDITYEQYF.